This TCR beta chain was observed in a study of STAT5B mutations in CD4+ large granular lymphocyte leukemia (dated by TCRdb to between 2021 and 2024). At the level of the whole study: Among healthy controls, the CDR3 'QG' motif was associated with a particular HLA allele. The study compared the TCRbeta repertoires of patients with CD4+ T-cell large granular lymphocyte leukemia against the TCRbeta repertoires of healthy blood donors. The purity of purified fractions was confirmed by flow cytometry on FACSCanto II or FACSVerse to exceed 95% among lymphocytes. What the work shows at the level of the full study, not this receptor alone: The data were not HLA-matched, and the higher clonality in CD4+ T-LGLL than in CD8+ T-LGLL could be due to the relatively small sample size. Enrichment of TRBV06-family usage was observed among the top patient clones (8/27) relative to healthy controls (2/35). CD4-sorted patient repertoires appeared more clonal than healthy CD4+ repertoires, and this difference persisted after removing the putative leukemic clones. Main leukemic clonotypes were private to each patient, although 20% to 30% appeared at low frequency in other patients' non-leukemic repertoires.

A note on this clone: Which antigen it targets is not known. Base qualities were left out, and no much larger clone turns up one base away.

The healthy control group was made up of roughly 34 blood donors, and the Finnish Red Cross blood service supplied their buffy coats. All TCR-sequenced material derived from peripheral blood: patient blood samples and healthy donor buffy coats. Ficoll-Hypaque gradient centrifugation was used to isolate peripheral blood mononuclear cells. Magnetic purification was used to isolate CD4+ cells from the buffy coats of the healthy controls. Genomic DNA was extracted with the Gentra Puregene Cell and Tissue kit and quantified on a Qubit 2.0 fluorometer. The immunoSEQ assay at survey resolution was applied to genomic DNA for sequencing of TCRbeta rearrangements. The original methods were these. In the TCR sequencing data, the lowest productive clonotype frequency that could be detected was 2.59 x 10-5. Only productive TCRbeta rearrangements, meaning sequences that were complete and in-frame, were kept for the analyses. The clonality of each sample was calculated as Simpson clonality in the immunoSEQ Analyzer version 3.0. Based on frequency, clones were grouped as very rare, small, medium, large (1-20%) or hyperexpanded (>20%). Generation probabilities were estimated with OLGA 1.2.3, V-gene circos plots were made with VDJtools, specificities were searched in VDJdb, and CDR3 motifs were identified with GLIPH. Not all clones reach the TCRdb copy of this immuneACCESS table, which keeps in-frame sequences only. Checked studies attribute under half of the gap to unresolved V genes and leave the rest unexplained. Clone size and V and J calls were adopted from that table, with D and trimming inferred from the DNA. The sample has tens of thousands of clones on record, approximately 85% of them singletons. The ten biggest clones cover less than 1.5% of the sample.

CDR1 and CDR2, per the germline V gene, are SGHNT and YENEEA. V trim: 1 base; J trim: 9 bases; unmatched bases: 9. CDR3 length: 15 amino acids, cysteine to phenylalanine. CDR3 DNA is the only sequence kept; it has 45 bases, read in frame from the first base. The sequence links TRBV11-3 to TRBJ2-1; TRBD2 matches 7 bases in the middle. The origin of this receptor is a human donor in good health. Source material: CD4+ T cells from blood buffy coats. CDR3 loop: CASSLASGLVGEQFF. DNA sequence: TGTGCCAGCAGCTTAGCGTCCGGACTAGTTGGTGAGCAGTTCTTC.